The clone carrying this T cell receptor (beta chain) was observed many times. Its antigen remains unknown. CDR3 regions of TCR beta were amplified from RNA transcripts. HTBI primers were employed in first-round RT-PCR, then a second-round multiplex PCR followed. MiXCR was run by TCRdb on the multiplex PCR reads, yielding one entry per CDR3 protein. The profile shows about 400,000 distinct CDR3 sequences, 15% to 20% of them singletons. With a duration under 3 months, ophthalmopathy in the donors showed moderate-to-severe activity, CAS ≥3 and NOSPECS ≥4. These data come from a study of Graves' ophthalmopathy and Graves' hyperthyroidism. About the research overall: Peripheral blood sampling preceded any treatment and occurred at initial diagnosis.

Study-level results: A 13-signature model separated ophthalmopathy from stable hyperthyroidism, reaching roughly 85% sensitivity and less than 82% specificity cross-validated. In predicting ophthalmopathy progression, the model reached 70.59% sensitivity and 72% to 80% specificity.

The CDR3 sequence is 17 residues long. Trimming removed 5 bases at V and 3 bases at J, with 23 bases between. The germline CDR1 and CDR2 sequences are SGHTA and FQGNSA. V and J are TRBV7-2 and TRBJ2-7; weak D call: TRBD1 (5 bases). Sequenced input: peripheral blood. The origin of this receptor is a woman younger than 35 with Graves' ophthalmopathy. This chain's CDR3 is CASSPRQTDPIRYEQYF. The CDR3 DNA follows: TGTGCCAGCAGCCCAAGACAGACAGATCCCATACGCTACGAGCAGTACTTC.